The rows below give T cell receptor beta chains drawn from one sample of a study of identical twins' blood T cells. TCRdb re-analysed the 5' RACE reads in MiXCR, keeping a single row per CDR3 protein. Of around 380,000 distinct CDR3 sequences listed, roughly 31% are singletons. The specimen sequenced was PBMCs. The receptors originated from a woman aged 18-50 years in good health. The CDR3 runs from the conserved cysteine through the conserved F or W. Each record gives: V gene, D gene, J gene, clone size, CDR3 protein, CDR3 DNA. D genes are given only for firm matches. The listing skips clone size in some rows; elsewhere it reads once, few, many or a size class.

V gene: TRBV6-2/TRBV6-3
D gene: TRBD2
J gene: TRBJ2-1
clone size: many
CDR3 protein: CASSSGLAGASGDEQFF
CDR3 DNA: TGTGCCAGCAGTTCAGGACTAGCGGGAGCCTCGGGCGATGAGCAGTTCTTC

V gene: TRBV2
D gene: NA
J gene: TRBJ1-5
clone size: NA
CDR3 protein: CASSLGERRNQPQHF
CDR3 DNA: TGTGCCAGCAGTTTAGGAGAGAGGCGCAATCAGCCCCAGCATTTT

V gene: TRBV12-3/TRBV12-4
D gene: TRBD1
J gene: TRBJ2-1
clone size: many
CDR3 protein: CASSYRGVNQYNEQFF
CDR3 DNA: TGTGCCAGCAGTTACAGGGGGGTAAATCAGTACAATGAGCAGTTCTTC

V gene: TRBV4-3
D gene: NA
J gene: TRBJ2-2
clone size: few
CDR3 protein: CASSQGGSNTGELFF
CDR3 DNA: TGCGCCAGCAGCCAGGGGGGTTCGAACACCGGGGAGCTGTTTTTT

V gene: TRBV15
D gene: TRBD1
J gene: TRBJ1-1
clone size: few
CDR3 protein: CATSGIRTGKGNTEAFF
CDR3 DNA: TGTGCCACCAGCGGGATTAGGACAGGCAAAGGTAACACTGAAGCTTTCTTT

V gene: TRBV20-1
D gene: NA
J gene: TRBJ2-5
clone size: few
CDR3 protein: CSARIAVTETQYF
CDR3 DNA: TGCAGTGCTAGAATAGCGGTCACAGAGACCCAGTACTTC

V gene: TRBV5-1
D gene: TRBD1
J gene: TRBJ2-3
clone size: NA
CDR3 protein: CASSLQGERTDTQYF
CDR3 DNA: TGCGCCAGCAGCTTACAGGGGGAAAGGACAGATACGCAGTATTTT

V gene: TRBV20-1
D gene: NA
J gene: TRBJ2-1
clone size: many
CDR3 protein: CSARDPTYNEQFF
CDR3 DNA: TGCAGTGCTAGAGATCCTACCTACAATGAGCAGTTCTTC

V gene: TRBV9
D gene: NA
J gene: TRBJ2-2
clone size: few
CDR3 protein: CASSGINPGSGELFF
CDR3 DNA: TGTGCCAGCAGCGGGATCAACCCCGGGTCCGGGGAGCTGTTTTTT

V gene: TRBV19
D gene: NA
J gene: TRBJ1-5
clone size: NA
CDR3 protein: CASSTRGENQPQHF
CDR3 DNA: TGTGCCAGTAGTACACGGGGGGAGAATCAGCCCCAGCATTTT

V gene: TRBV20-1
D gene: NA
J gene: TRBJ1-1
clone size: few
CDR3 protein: CSVAMGRTEAFF
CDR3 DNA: TGCAGTGTCGCGATGGGGCGAACTGAAGCTTTCTTT

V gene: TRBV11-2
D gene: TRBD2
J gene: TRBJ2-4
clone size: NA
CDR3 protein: CASRLLKGGENIQYF
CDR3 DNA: TGTGCCAGCAGACTTCTCAAGGGAGGGGAAAACATTCAGTACTTC

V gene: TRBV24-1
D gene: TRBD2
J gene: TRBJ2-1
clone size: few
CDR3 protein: CATSAGLAGYNEQFF
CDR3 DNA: TGTGCCACCAGTGCGGGGCTAGCGGGTTACAATGAGCAGTTCTTC

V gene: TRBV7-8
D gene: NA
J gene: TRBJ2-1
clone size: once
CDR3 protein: CASSSGVSEQFF
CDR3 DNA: TGTGCCAGCAGCTCCGGGGTTTCTGAGCAGTTCTTC

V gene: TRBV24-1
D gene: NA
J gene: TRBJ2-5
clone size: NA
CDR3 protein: CATSDSLKGYQETQYF
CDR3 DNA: TGTGCCACCAGTGATTCTTTAAAGGGGTACCAAGAGACCCAGTACTTC

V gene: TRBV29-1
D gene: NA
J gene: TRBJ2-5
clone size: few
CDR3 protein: CSAHEAQETQYF
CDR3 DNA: TGCAGCGCTCATGAAGCCCAAGAGACCCAGTACTTC

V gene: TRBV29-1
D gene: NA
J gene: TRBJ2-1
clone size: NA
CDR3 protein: CSGTPNYNEQFF
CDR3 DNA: TGCAGCGGGACCCCCAACTACAATGAGCAGTTCTTC

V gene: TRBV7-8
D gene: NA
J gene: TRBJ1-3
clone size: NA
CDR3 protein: CASSGTPYSGNTIYF
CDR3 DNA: TGTGCCAGCAGCGGGACACCTTACTCTGGAAACACCATATATTTT

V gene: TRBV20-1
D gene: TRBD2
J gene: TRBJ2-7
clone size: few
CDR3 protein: CSAPTTSGKSEQYF
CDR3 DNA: TGCAGTGCTCCTACGACTAGCGGGAAAAGCGAGCAGTACTTC

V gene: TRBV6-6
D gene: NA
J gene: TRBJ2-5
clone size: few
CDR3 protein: CASSYEGSRNQETQYF
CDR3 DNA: TGTGCCAGCAGTTACGAGGGTTCAAGGAACCAAGAGACCCAGTACTTC

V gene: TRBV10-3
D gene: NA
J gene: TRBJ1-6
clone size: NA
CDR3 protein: CAISESKALRANSPLHF
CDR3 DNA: TGTGCCATCAGTGAGTCGAAGGCTCTTCGGGCAAATTCACCCCTCCACTTT

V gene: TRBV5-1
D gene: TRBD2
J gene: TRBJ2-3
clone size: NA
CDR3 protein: CAGSPGGGHTDTQYF
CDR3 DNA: TGCGCCGGCAGCCCCGGCGGGGGGCACACAGATACGCAGTATTTT

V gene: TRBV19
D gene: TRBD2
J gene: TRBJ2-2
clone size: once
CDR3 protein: CASRHPLAGGLNTGELFF
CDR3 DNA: TGTGCCAGTAGACACCCACTAGCGGGGGGCCTTAACACCGGGGAGCTGTTTTTT

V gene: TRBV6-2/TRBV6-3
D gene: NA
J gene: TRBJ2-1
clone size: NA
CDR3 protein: CASSHSLSEQFF
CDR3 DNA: TGTGCCAGCAGTCACTCCCTCAGCGAGCAGTTCTTC

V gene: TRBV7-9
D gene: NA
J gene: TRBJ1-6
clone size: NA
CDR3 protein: CASKRIQTPHF
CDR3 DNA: TGTGCCAGCAAACGGATTCAAACCCCCCACTTT

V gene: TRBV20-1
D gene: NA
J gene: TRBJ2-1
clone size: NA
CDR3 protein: CSARADYNGGNEQFF
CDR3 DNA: TGCAGTGCTAGGGCCGACTATAATGGAGGGAATGAGCAGTTCTTC

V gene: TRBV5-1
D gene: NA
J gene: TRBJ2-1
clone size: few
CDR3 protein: CASSQDTTSYNEQFF
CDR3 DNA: TGCGCCAGCAGCCAAGACACGACTTCCTACAATGAGCAGTTCTTC

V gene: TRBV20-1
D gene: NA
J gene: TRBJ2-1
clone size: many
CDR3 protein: CSAQNGYNEQFF
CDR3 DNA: TGCAGTGCCCAAAACGGGTACAATGAGCAGTTCTTC

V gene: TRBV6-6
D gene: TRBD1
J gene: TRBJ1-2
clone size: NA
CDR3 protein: CASRTRQGGYTF
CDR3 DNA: TGTGCCAGCAGAACCCGACAGGGAGGCTACACCTTC

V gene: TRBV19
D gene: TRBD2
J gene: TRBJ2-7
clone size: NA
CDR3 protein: CASSTSGISYEQYF
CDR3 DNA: TGTGCCAGTAGCACTAGCGGGATATCCTACGAGCAGTACTTC

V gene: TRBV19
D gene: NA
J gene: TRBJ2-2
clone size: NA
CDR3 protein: CASSTSSGELFF
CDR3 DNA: TGTGCCAGTAGTACGTCATCCGGGGAGCTGTTTTTT

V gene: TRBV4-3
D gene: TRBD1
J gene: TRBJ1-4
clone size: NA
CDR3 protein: CASRGDSNEKLFF
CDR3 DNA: TGCGCCAGCAGGGGGGACAGCAATGAAAAACTGTTTTTT

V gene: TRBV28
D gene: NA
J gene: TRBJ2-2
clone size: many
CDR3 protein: CASSFRKNTGELFF
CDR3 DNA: TGTGCCAGCAGTTTTCGTAAGAACACCGGGGAGCTGTTTTTT

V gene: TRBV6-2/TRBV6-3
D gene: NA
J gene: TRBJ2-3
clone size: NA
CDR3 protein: CASSYYRNTDTQYF
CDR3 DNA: TGTGCCAGCAGTTATTATCGGAACACAGATACGCAGTATTTT

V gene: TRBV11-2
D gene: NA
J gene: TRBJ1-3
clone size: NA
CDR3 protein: CASSLWSAGGNTIYF
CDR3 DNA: TGTGCCAGCAGCCTATGGTCCGCAGGTGGAAACACCATATATTTT

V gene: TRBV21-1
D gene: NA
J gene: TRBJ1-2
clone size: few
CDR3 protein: CASSKDRRKIYGYTF
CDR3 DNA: TGTGCCAGCAGCAAAGACCGACGGAAAATATATGGCTACACCTTC

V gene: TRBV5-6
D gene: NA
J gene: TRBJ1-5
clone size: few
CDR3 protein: CASSFKLQVGQPQHF
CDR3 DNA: TGTGCCAGCAGCTTTAAATTGCAGGTCGGTCAGCCCCAGCATTTT

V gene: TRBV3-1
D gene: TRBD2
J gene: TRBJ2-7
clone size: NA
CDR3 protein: CASSHLAGGMYEQYF
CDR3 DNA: TGTGCCAGCAGCCATTTAGCGGGAGGCATGTACGAGCAGTACTTC

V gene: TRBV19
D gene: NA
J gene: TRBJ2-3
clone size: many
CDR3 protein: CASTRGPSYGDTQYF
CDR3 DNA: TGTGCCAGTACCCGTGGGCCCTCTTACGGAGATACGCAGTATTTT

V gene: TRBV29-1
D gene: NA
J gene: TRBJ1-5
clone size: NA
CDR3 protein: CSVEGVGGNQPQHF
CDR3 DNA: TGCAGCGTTGAAGGGGTAGGGGGCAATCAGCCCCAGCATTTT

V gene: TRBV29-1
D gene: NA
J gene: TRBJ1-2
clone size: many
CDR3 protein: CSVGTLGGYTF
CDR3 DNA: TGCAGCGTCGGGACATTGGGGGGCTACACCTTC

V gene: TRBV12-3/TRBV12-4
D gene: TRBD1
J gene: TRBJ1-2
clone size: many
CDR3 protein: CASSPGTVAFGYTF
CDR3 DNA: TGTGCCAGCAGTCCGGGGACAGTTGCCTTCGGCTACACCTTC